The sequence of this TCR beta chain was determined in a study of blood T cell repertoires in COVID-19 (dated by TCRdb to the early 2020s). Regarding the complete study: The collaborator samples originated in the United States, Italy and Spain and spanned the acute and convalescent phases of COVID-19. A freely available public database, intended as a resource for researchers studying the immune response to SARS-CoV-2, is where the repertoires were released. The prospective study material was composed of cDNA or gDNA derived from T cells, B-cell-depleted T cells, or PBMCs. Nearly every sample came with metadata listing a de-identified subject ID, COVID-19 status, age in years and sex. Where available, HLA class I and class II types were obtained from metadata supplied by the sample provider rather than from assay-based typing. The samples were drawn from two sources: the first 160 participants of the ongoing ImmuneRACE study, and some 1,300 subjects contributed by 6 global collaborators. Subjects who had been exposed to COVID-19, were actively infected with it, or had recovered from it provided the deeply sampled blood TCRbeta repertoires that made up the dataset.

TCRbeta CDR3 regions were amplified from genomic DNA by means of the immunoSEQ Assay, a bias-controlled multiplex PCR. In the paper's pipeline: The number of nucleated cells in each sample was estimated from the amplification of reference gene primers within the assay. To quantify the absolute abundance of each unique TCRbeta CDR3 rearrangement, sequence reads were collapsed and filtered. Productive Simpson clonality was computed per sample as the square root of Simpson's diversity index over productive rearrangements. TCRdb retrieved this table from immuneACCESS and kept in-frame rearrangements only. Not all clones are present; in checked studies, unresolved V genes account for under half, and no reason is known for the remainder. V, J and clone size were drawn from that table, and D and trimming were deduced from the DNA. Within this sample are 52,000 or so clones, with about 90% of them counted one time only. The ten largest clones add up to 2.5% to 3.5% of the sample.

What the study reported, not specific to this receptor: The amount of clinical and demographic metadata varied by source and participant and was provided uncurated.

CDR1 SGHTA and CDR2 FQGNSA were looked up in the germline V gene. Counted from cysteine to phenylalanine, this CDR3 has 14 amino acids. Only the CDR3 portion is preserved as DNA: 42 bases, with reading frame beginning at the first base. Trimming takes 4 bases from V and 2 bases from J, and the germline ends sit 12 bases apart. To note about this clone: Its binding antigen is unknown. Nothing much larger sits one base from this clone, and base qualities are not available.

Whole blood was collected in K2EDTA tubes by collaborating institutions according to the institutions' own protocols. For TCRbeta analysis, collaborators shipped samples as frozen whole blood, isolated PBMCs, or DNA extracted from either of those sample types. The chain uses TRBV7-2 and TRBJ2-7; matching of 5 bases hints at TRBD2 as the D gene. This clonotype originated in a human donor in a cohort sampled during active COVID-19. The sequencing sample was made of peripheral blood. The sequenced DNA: TGTGCCAGCAGCTATGACTATTCACCCTACGAGCAGTACTTC. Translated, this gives CASSYDYSPYEQYF.